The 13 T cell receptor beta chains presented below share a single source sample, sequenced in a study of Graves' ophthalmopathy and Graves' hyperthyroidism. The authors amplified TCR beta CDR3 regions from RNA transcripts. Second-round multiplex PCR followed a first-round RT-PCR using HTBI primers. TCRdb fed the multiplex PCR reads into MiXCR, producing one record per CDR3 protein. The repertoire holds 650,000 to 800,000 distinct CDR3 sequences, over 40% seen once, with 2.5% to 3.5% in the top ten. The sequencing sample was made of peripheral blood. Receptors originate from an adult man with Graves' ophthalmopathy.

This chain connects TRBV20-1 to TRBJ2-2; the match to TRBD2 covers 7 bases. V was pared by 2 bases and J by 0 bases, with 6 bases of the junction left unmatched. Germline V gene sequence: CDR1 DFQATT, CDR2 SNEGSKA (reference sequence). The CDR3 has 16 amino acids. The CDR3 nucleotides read TGCAGTGCTAGAAGCCGTGGACTAGCGAACACCGGGGAGCTGTTTTTT. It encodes CSARSRGLANTGELFF.

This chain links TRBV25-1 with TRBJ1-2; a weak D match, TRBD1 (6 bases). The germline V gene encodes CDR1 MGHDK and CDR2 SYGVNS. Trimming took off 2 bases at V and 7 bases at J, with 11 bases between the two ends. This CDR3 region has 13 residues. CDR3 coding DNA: TGTGCCAGCAGTGAACAGGGGAGGATTGGCTACACCTTC. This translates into CASSEQGRIGYTF.

The CDR3 sequence is CAIRRDTIYF. As DNA, the CDR3 is TGTGCCATCAGAAGGGACACCATATATTTT. The gene calls are TRBV10-3 and TRBJ1-3; D call uncertain. The CDR3 is 10 residues long. The V gene lost 6 bases and the J gene lost 8 bases, with 5 bases spanning the gap. CDR1 and CDR2 from the germline V gene are ENHRY and SYGVKD.

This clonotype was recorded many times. The CDR3 loop reads CASSQGNSGGAETQYF. CDR3 nucleotides: TGTGCCAGCAGCCAAGGAAATAGCGGGGGGGCAGAGACCCAGTACTTC. V is TRBV4-2 and J is TRBJ2-5, with TRBD2 matching 11 bases. V shed 1 base, J shed 4 bases, and the junction held 5 bases outside the gene matches. Germline V gene sequence: CDR1 LGHNA, CDR2 YNFKEQ. The CDR3 sequence is 16 residues long.

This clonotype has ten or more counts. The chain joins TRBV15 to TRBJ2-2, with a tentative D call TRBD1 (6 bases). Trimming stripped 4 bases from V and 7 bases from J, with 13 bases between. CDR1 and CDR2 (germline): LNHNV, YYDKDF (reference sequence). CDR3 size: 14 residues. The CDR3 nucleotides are TGTGCCACCAGCATGGACAGCGGTGGCGGGGAGCTGTTTTTT. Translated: CATSMDSGGGELFF.

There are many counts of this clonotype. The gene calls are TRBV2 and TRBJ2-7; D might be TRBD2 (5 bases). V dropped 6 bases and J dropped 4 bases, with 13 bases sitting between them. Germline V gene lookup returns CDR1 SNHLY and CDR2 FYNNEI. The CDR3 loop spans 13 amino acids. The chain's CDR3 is CASSSSTEYEQYF. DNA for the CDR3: TGTGCCAGCAGCTCTAGCACTGAGTACGAGCAGTACTTC.

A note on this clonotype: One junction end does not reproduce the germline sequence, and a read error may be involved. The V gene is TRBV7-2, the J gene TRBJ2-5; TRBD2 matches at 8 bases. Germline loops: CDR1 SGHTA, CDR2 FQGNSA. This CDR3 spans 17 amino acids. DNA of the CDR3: TGTGCCAGCAGCTTAAGCCCCAGCGGGGGCTTGGTAGAGGCCCAGTACTTC. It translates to CASSLSPSGGLVEAQYF.

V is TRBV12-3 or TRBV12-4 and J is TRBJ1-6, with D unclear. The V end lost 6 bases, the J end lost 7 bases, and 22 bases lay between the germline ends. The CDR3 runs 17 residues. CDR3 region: CASSQEGGASTNSPLHF. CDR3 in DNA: TGTGCCAGCAGCCAAGAAGGAGGCGCCTCGACAAATTCACCCCTCCACTTT.

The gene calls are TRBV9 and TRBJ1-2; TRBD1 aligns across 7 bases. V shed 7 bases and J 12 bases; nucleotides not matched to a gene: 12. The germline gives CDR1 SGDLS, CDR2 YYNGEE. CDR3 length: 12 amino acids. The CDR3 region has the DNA TGTGCCAGCGCAGGGGGGGGGAGTGGAAACACCTTC. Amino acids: CASAGGGSGNTF.

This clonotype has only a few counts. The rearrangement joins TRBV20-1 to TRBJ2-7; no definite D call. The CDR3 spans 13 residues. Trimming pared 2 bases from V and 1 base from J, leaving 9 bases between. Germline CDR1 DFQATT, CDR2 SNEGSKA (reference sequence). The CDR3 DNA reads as TGCAGTGCTAGAAAACCCAGTTCCTACGAGCAGTACTTC. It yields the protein CSARKPSSYEQYF.

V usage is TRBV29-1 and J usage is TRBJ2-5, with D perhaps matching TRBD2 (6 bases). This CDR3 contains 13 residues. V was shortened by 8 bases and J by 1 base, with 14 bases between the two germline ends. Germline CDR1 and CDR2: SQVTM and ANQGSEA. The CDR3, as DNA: TGCAGCTCGACTCCGGGACTCCAAGAGACCCAGTACTTC. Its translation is CSSTPGLQETQYF.

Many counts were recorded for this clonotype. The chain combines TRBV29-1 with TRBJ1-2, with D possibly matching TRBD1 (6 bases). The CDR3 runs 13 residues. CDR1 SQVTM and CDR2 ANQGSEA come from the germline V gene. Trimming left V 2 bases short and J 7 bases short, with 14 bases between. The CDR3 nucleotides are TGCAGCGTTGAAACAGGGTCAGGGGCTGGCTACACCTTC. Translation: CSVETGSGAGYTF.

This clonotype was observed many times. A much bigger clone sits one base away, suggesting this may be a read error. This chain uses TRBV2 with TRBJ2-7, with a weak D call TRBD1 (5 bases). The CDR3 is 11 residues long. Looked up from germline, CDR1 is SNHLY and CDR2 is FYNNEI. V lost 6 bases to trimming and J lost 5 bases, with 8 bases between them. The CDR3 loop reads CASRFRDEQYF. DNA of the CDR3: TGTGCCAGCAGGTTCAGGGACGAGCAGTACTTC.